This T cell receptor (beta chain) was documented in a study of blood T cell repertoires in COVID-19. Everyone who took part was roughly 18 to 89 years old, and they came from about two dozen US areas. Recovery meant two consecutive negative NP/OP PCR tests, professional clearance, or resolved symptoms. How the authors handled the data: For nucleated cells, counts were estimated from reference gene primer amplification. The table came from immunoSEQ multiplex PCR; TCRdb's copy has only in-frame clones and leaves some out. V, J and clone size are taken as reported in that table, and D and trimming were inferred from the DNA itself. The table has over 350,000 clones, more than 70% seen once. Germline assignment: CDR1 SGHNT and CDR2 YENEEA. This CDR3 has 15 residues. Trimming left V 5 bases short and J 2 bases short, with 12 bases between.

Sequenced sample: PBMCs or T cells enriched from blood (not recorded which). The receptor was derived from a woman aged 18-30 years who had recovered from COVID-19. This chain joins TRBV11-3 and TRBJ2-2; tentatively, D is TRBD1 (6 bases). The CDR3 DNA reads TGTGCCAGCAGCCCAGGACAGAGAAACACCGGGGAGCTGTTTTTT. Translated, it gives CASSPGQRNTGELFF. The whole variable domain, remainder taken from reference TRBV11-3 and TRBJ2-2, is EAGVVQSPRYKIIEKKQPVAFWCNPISGHNTLYWYLQNLGQGPELLIRYENEEAVDDSQLPKDRFSAERLKGVDSTLKIQPAELGDSAVYLCASSPGQRNTGELFFGEGSRLTVL.